One sample yielded the 8 T cell receptor beta chains listed below, sequenced in a study of blood T cell repertoires in COVID-19. Using immunoSEQ multiplex PCR, the repertoire was profiled, and TCRdb retains in-frame clones only, with some absent. Here the sample spans more than 250,000 clones, around 87% being singletons. Sequencing was carried out using peripheral blood. These receptors came from a woman in her twenties or thirties who had recovered from COVID-19.

This chain links TRBV27 with TRBJ2-2; possible D gene TRBD2, 6 bases. The CDR3 has 16 amino acids. Germline CDR1 is MNHEY and CDR2 is SMNVEV (reference sequence). Trimming left V 7 bases short and J 4 bases short, with 19 bases between. The CDR3 coding sequence is TGTGCCAGCACCGTAGCCGGGCGGGGCTTCACCGGGGAGCTGTTTTTT. It yields the protein CASTVAGRGFTGELFF.

The rearrangement links TRBV2 to TRBJ2-7; no clear D. The V and J ends lost 5 bases and 0 bases respectively, with 5 bases between them. The germline V gene has CDR1 SNHLY and CDR2 FYNNEI. This CDR3 region has 12 residues. CDR3: CASSISSYEQYF. CDR3 coding DNA: TGTGCCAGCAGTATTAGCTCCTACGAGCAGTACTTC.

The genes are TRBV28 and TRBJ1-5; D might be TRBD1 (5 bases). The germline V gene has CDR1 MDHEN and CDR2 SYDVKM. Deletions cut 8 bases from V and 4 bases from J, with 12 bases between. The CDR3 has 13 residues. In nucleotides, the CDR3 is TGTGCCAGCCTAAGGTCAGGGAATCAGCCCCAGCATTTT. Its protein product is CASLRSGNQPQHF.

The genes are TRBV6-6 and TRBJ2-7; no definite D call. Trimming took 6 bases from V and 0 from J, leaving 12 bases between them. CDR1 is MNHNY and CDR2 is SVGAGI in the germline V gene (reference sequence). The CDR3 has 14 residues. The chain's CDR3 is CASRIGFSSYEQYF. CDR3 bases: TGTGCCAGCAGGATCGGTTTTAGCTCCTACGAGCAGTACTTC.

The J gene is TRBJ1-1, the V gene TRBV14; a weak D match, TRBD1 (5 bases). The CDR3 consists of 13 residues. Trimming pared 0 bases from V and 10 bases from J, leaving 12 bases between. Germline loops: CDR1 SGHDN, CDR2 FVKESK. The chain's CDR3 is CASSQDQRGRAFF. The CDR3 DNA reads as TGTGCCAGCAGCCAAGATCAAAGGGGAAGAGCTTTCTTT.

This clone has just one count. This chain joins TRBV6-4 and TRBJ1-4; a weak D match, TRBD1 (5 bases). Deletions cut 8 bases from V and 7 bases from J, with 11 bases between. Germline V gene data show CDR1 as MRHNA and CDR2 as SNTAGT. This CDR3 comprises 12 residues. The CDR3 DNA sequence: TGTGCCAGCCCAGGGAAGCGTGAAAAACTGTTTTTT. It encodes CASPGKREKLFF.

The rearrangement links TRBV4-1 to TRBJ2-1; 9 nucleotides match TRBD1. V was clipped by 5 bases and J by 8 bases; unmatched bases: 16. Germline values: CDR1 MGHRA, CDR2 YSYEKL. The CDR3 length is 17 residues. The CDR3 here is CASSALDRGDADYEQFF. The CDR3 DNA sequence: TGCGCCAGCAGCGCACTCGACAGGGGGGACGCTGACTATGAGCAGTTCTTC.

The CDR3 is CASRSGLGDEQYF. In DNA form, the CDR3 reads TGTGCCAGTAGATCAGGGTTGGGCGACGAGCAGTACTTC. The genes are TRBV19 and TRBJ2-7, with a possible D match to TRBD1 (5 bases). Germline CDR1 LNHDA, CDR2 SQIVND (reference sequence). There are 13 residues in the CDR3. Trimming took 6 bases from V and 5 from J, leaving 14 bases between them.